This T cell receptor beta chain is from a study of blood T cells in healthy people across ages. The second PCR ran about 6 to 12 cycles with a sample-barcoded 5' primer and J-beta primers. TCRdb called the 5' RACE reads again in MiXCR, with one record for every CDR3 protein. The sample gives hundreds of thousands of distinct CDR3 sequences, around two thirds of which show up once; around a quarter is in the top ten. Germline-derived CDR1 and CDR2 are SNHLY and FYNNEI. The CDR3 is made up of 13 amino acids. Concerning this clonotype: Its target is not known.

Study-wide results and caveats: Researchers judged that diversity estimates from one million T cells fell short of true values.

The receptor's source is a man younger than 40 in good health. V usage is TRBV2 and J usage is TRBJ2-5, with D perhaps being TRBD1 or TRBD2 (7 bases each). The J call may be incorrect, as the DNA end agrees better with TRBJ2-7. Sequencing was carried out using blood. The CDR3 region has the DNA TGTGCCACCCGGGGGGACAGCCCCTACGAGCAGTACTTC. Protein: CATRGDSPYEQYF.